This T cell receptor beta chain came from a study of human versus mouse CDR3 diversity and MHC coevolution. Study in general: Reportedly, immunoSEQ detects one in 200,000 T cells with minimized PCR bias. Study results and limitations: Human T cells underwent selection on six or seven different MHC II alleles. Some 1.5 million TCR beta clonotypes were estimated for humans, the largest repertoire.

Naive CD4 T cells, CD45RO-negative and CD62L-positive, were flow-sorted from PBMCs. Germline-derived CDR1 and CDR2 are SEHNR and FQNEAQ (reference sequence). V dropped 11 bases and J dropped 2 bases, with 17 bases sitting between them. This CDR3 spans 14 amino acids. On this clone: The antigen is not known.

The repertoire was sequenced with immunoSEQ multiplex PCR; TCRdb's copy has only in-frame clones and lacks some. The sample shows 55,000 to 65,000 clones, around 94% of them seen only once. The sequenced sample was naive CD4+ T cells from blood. The subset: CD45RO-negative CD62L-positive naive CD4 T cells. The gene calls are TRBV7-9 and TRBJ2-3; weak D call: TRBD2 (6 bases). The TCR sequence derives from a person in their sixties or seventies in good health. CDR3 sequence reads: CAGSVRGFTDTQYF. CDR3 coding DNA: TGTGCCGGTAGTGTCCGGGGGTTCACAGATACGCAGTATTTT.